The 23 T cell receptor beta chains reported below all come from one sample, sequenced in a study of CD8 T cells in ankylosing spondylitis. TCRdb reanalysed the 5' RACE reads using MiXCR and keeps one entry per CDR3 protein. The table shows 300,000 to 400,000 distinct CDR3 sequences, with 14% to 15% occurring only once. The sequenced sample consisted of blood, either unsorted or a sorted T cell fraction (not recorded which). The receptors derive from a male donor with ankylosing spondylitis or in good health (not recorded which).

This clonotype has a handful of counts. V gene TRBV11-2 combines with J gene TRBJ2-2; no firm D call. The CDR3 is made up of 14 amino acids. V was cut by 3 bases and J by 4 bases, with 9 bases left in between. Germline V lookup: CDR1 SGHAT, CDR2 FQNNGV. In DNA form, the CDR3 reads TGTGCCAGCAGCTTGGAAGTATCCACCGGGGAGCTGTTTTTT. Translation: CASSLEVSTGELFF.

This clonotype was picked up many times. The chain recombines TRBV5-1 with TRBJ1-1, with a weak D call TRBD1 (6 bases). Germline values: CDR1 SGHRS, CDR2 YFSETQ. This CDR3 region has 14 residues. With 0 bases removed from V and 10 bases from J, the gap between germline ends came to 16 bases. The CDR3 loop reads CASSLDREGRGAFF. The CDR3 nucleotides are TGCGCCAGCAGCTTGGACAGGGAAGGGAGGGGAGCTTTCTTT.

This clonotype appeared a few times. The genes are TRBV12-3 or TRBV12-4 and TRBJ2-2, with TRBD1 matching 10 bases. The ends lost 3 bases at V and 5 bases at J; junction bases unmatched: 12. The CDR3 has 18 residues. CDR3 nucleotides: TGTGCCAGCAGTTTTCACCTTGGACAGGGGGGATCAACCGGGGAGCTGTTTTTT. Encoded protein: CASSFHLGQGGSTGELFF.

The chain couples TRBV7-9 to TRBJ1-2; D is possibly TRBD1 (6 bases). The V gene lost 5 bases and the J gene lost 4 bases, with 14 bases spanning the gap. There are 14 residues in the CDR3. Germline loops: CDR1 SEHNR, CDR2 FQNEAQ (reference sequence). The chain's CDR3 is CASSRQDLFYGYTF. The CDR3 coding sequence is TGTGCCAGCAGCCGACAGGACCTTTTCTATGGCTACACCTTC. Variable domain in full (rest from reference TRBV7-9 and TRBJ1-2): DTGVSQNPRHKITKRGQNVTFRCDPISEHNRLYWYRQTLGQGPEFLTYFQNEAQLEKSRLLSDRFSAERPKGSFSTLEIQRTEQGDSAMYLCASSRQDLFYGYTFGSGTRLTVV.

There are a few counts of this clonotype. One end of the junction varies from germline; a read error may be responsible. CDR3 loop: CASTQVGGVSELFF. The CDR3 DNA reads as TGTGCCAGCACCCAAGTCGGTGGGGTCTCGGAGCTGTTTTTT. The chain joins TRBV3-1 to TRBJ2-2, with D unclear. The CDR3 contains 14 residues. CDR1 is LGHDT and CDR2 is YNNKEL in the germline V gene (reference sequence).

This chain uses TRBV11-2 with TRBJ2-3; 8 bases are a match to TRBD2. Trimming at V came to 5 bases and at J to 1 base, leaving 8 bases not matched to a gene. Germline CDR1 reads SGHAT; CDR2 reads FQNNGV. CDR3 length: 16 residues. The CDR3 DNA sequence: TGTGCCAGCAGCGAACTAGGGCGGGGGGGCACAGATACGCAGTATTTT. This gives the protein CASSELGRGGTDTQYF.

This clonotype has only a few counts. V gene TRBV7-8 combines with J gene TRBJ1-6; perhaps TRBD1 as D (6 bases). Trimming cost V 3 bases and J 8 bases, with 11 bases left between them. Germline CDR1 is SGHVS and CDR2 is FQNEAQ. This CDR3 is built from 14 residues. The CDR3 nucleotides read TGTGCCAGCAGCTTCGGACAGTTGGATTCACCCCTCCACTTT. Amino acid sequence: CASSFGQLDSPLHF. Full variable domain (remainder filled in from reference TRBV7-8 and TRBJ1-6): GAGVSQSPRYKVAKRGQDVALRCDPISGHVSLFWYQQALGQGPEFLTYFQNEAQLDKSGLPSDRFFAERPEGSVSTLKIQRTQQEDSAVYLCASSFGQLDSPLHFGNGTRLTVT.

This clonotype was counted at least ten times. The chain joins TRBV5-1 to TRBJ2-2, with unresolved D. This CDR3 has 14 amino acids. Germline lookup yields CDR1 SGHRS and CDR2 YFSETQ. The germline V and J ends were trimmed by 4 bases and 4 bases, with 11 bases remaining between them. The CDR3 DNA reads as TGCGCCAGCAGCCTTGACCCATCCACCGGGGAGCTGTTTTTT. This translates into CASSLDPSTGELFF.

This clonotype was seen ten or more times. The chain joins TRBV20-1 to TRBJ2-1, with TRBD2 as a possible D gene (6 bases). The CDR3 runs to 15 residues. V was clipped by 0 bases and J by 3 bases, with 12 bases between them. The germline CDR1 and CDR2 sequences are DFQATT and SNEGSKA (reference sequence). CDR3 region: CSAREGTQNYNEQFF. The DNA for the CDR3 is TGCAGTGCTAGAGAGGGGACTCAGAACTACAATGAGCAGTTCTTC.

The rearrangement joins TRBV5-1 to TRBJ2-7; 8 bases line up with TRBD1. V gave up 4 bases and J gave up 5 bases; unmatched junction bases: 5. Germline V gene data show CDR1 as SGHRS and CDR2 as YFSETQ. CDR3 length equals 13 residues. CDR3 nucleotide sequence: TGCGCCAGCAGCCCGACAGGGGACCACGAGCAGTACTTC. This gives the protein CASSPTGDHEQYF.

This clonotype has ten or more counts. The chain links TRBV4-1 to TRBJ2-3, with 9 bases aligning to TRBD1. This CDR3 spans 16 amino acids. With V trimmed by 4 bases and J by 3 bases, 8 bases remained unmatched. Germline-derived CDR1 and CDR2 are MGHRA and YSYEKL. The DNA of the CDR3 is TGCGCCAGCAGCCCTGGACAGGGGAGGGGGACAGATACGCAGTATTTT. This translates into CASSPGQGRGTDTQYF.

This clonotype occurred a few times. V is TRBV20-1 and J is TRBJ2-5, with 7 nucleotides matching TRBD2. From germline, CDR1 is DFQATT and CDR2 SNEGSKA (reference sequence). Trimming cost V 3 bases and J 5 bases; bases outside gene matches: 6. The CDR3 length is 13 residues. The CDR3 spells CSASRTRYETQYF. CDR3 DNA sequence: TGCAGTGCTAGCCGGACTAGGTACGAGACCCAGTACTTC.

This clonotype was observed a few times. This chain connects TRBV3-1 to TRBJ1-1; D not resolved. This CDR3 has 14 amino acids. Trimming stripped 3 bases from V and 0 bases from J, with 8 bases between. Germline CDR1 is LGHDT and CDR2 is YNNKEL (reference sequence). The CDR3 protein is CASSHPRMNTEAFF. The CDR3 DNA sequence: TGTGCCAGCAGCCACCCCAGGATGAACACTGAAGCTTTCTTT.

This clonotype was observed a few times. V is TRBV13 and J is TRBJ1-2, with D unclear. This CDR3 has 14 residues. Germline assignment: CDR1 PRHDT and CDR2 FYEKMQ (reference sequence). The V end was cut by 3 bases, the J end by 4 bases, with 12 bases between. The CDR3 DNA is TGTGCCAGCAGCTTTTCAAGTCTCAGCTATGGCTACACCTTC. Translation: CASSFSSLSYGYTF.

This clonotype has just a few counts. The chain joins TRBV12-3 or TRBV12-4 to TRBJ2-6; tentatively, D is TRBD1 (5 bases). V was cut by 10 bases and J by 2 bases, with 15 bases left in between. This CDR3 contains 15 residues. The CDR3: CATDLTDAGANVLTF. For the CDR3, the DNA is TGTGCCACCGATTTGACAGACGCTGGGGCCAACGTCCTGACTTTC.

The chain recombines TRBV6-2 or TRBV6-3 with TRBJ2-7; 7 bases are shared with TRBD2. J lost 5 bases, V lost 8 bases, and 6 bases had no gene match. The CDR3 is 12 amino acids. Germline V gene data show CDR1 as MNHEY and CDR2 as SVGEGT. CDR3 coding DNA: TGTGCCAGCCGGGGGGAGGCAAACGAGCAGTACTTC. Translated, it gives CASRGEANEQYF.

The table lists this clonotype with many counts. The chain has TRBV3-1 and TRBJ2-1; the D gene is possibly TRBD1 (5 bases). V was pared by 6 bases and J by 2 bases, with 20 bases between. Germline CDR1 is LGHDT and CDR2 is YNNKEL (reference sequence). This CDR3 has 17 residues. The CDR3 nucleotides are TGTGCCAGCAGACTATTCTTAGGGGTAGTAGCCTACAATGAGCAGTTCTTC. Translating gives CASRLFLGVVAYNEQFF.

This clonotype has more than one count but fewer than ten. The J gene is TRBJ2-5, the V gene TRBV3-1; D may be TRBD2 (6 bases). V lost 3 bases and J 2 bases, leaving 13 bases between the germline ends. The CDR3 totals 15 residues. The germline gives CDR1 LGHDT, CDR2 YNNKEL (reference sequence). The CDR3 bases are TGTGCCAGCAGCCAGTTCGGCGGGGCACAAGAGACCCAGTACTTC. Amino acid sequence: CASSQFGGAQETQYF.

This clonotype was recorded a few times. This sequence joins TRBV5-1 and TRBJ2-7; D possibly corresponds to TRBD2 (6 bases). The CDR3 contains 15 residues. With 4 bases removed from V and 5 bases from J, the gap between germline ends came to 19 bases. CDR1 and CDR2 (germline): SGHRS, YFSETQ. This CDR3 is CASSPRVGEENEQYF. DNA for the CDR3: TGCGCCAGCAGCCCCCGGGTGGGGGAGGAGAACGAGCAGTACTTC.

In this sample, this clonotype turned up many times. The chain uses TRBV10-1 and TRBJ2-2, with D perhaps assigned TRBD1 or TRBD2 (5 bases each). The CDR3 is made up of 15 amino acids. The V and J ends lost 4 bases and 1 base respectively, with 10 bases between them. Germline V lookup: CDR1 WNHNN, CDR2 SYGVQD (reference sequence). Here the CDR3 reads CASSVGTWNTGELFF. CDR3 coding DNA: TGCGCCAGCAGTGTGGGGACCTGGAACACCGGGGAGCTGTTTTTT.

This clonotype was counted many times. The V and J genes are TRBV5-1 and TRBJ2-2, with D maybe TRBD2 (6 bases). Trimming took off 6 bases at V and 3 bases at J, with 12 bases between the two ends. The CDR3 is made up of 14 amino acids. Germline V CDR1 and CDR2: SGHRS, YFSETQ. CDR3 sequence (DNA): TGCGCCAGCAACGACGGAGGGGACACCGGGGAGCTGTTTTTT. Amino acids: CASNDGGDTGELFF.

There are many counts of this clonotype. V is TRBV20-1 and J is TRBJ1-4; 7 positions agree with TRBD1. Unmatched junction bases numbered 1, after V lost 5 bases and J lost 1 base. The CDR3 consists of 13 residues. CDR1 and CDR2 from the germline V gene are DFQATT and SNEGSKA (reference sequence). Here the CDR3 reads CSARTGTNEKLFF. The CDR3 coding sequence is TGCAGTGCTCGGACAGGAACTAATGAAAAACTGTTTTTT.

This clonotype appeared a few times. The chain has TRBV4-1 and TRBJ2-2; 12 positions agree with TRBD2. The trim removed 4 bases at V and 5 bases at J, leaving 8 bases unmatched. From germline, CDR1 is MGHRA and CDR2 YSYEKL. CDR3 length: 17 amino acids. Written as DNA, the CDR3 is TGCGCCAGCAGCCTATCGACTAGCGGGAGTGGTACCGGGGAGCTGTTTTTT. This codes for CASSLSTSGSGTGELFF.